This T cell receptor beta chain was identified during a study of OX40 agonist ivuxolimab in advanced cancers. Only in-frame clones appear in the TCRdb table, and some are missing; sequencing was by immunoSEQ multiplex PCR. Of 70,000 or so clones listed, over 75% are singletons. CDR1 is MGHRA and CDR2 is YSYEKL in the germline V gene. V was trimmed by 0 bases and J by 2 bases, leaving 15 bases between them. The CDR3 has 17 amino acids. The gene calls are TRBV4-1 and TRBJ2-3; D gene uncertain. The sample consisted of CD4+ or CD8+ T cells sorted from blood, taken in a trial of the OX40 agonist ivuxolimab. The source is an adult with an advanced solid tumor such as melanoma, head and neck, liver or kidney cancer. DNA of the CDR3: TGCGCCAGCAGCCAAGAATCGGTAGCCCTAAACACAGATACGCAGTATTTT. Translating it yields CASSQESVALNTDTQYF.